The next 24 T cell receptor beta chains were all read from a single sample in a study of T cells generated in artificial thymic organoids. TCRalpha and TCRbeta libraries were amplified separately by semi-nested PCR with TRAC or TRBC reverse primers. TCRdb itself ran the 5' RACE reads through MiXCR, one entry per CDR3 protein. The top ten clones hold roughly 2.7% of a sample with some 2,300 distinct CDR3 sequences, approximately 10% of them seen once. Sequenced: naive CD8+ T cells from the thymus. The sample's subset: CD3+TCRalphabeta+CD8SP T cells; for blood, CD45RO-CCR7+ naive CD8+ T cells. These receptors all come from a human donor who gave cord blood stem cells for thymic organoid culture, a cardiac surgery patient who gave postnatal thymus, or a blood donor (not recorded which).

This clonotype is labeled as medium-sized. This rearrangement joins TRBV6-5 to TRBJ2-2, with TRBD2 matching over 9 bases. Germline V gene lookup returns CDR1 MNHEY and CDR2 SVGAGI. The CDR3 has 15 residues. Trimming took 6 bases from V and 3 from J; bases not matched to a gene: 5. DNA for the CDR3: TGTGCCAGCAGCGGGACTAGCTGGGACACCGGGGAGCTGTTTTTT. As protein: CASSGTSWDTGELFF.

This clonotype is categorized as medium-sized. This chain uses TRBV11-2 with TRBJ2-1; D is uncertain. This CDR3 comprises 11 residues. Germline loops: CDR1 SGHAT, CDR2 FQNNGV. V dropped 5 bases and J dropped 8 bases, with 7 bases sitting between them. CDR3 residues: CASSNGHEQFF. The DNA of the CDR3 is TGTGCCAGCAGCAACGGCCATGAGCAGTTCTTC.

By sample share, this clonotype is medium-sized. The gene calls are TRBV20-1 and TRBJ1-1; D possibly corresponds to TRBD1 (5 bases). This CDR3 has 12 amino acids. Germline V gene sequence: CDR1 DFQATT, CDR2 SNEGSKA (reference sequence). The V gene lost 3 bases and the J gene lost 1 base, with 6 bases spanning the gap. CDR3 sequence (DNA): TGCAGTGCTAGGCAGGGGAACACTGAAGCTTTCTTT. Amino acid sequence: CSARQGNTEAFF.

This clonotype was observed a few times. Compared with germline, one end of the junction differs, possibly owing to a read error. This chain links TRBV5-1 with TRBJ2-1, with D unclear. This CDR3 has 11 residues. CDR1 is SGHRS and CDR2 is YFSETQ in the germline V gene. The CDR3 region has the DNA TGCGCCAGCAGCTTGGGTCCTCCCCGTTATTTC. Protein product: CASSLGPPRYF.

Details on this clonotype: A much larger clone lies one base from this, so it may be a read error. The chain carries TRBV6-5 and TRBJ2-2; 9 bases are shared with TRBD2. This CDR3 contains 15 residues. Germline loops: CDR1 MNHEY, CDR2 SVGAGI. Trimming removed 6 bases from V and 4 bases from J; junction bases left unmatched: 6. This chain's CDR3 is CASSGTSWGTGELFF. The CDR3 DNA reads TGTGCCAGCAGCGGGACTAGCTGGGGCACCGGGGAGCTGTTTTTT.

About this clonotype itself: The junction does not match germline at one end; this may be a read error. The chain joins TRBV6-5 to TRBJ2-7; D not resolved. Per germline, CDR1 MNHEY and CDR2 SVGAGI. The CDR3 covers 12 residues. The CDR3 loop reads CASRSASYEQCF. The CDR3 DNA is TGTGCCAGCAGGTCAGCTTCTTACGAGCAGTGCTTC.

By share, this clonotype counts as medium-sized. The rearrangement links TRBV20-1 to TRBJ2-7; TRBD1 might be the D (5 bases). Germline V gene lookup returns CDR1 DFQATT and CDR2 SNEGSKA (reference sequence). The germline V and J ends were trimmed by 0 bases and 3 bases, with 12 bases remaining between them. CDR3 size: 14 residues. The CDR3 DNA sequence: TGCAGTGCTAGAGATATACAGGCAATCTACGAGCAGTACGTC. This gives the protein CSARDIQAIYEQYV.

V and J are TRBV27 and TRBJ2-4; no clear D gene. V gave up 3 bases and J gave up 11 bases, with 14 bases separating them. Germline V gene data show CDR1 as MNHEY and CDR2 as SMNVEV (reference sequence). The CDR3 is 13 amino acids. The DNA for the CDR3 is TGTGCCAGCAGTTTGGGCAGGTTCCGTTTTCAGTACTTC. Translating gives CASSLGRFRFQYF.

This clonotype is medium-sized by share. The V and J genes are TRBV10-3 and TRBJ2-1, with 8 bases that match TRBD2. The J segment lost 7 bases and the V segment lost 3 bases, leaving 8 bases of the junction unmatched. The germline V gene encodes CDR1 ENHRY and CDR2 SYGVKD. This CDR3 comprises 15 residues. This chain's CDR3 is CAISDRREGGNEQFF. CDR3 in DNA: TGTGCCATCAGTGATCGTCGGGAGGGCGGGAATGAGCAGTTCTTC.

This clonotype is medium-sized within its sample. The gene calls are TRBV24-1 and TRBJ2-1; 7 positions agree with TRBD1. Losses at the gene ends were 7 bases for V and 10 bases for J; bases not matched to a gene: 9. Germline lookup yields CDR1 KGHDR and CDR2 SFDVKD. The CDR3 is 13 amino acids. CDR3 DNA sequence: TGTGCCACCAGCAGACAGGGTGTATACGAGCAGTTCTTC. Translating gives CATSRQGVYEQFF.

This clonotype is medium-sized by share. The rearrangement joins TRBV4-1 to TRBJ2-3, with D possibly matching TRBD2 (6 bases). In germline, CDR1 is MGHRA, CDR2 YSYEKL. The CDR3 covers 17 residues. V was clipped by 0 bases and J by 2 bases, with 15 bases between them. CDR3 sequence (DNA): TGCGCCAGCAGCCAAGATCCAGGGAGGCGGGACACAGATACGCAGTATTTT. This encodes CASSQDPGRRDTDTQYF.

This clonotype is categorized as medium-sized (0.01 to 0.1%). The chain has TRBV7-9 and TRBJ1-3; TRBD1 might be the D (5 bases). V shed 5 bases and J shed 4 bases, with 24 bases lying between them. This CDR3 comprises 18 residues. CDR1 is SEHNR, CDR2 FQNEAQ, per germline (reference sequence). The DNA of the CDR3 is TGTGCCAGCAGCCCCCGGACGGTCCCGCTCAAGGGGGGAAACACCATATATTTT. Translated, it gives CASSPRTVPLKGGNTIYF.

By proportion, this clonotype is medium-sized. The CDR3 coding sequence is TGTGCCAGCAGCTTGAGAGGGGGAAGAAACACCATATATTTT. Its protein product is CASSLRGGRNTIYF. The chain is built from TRBV5-5 and TRBJ1-3, with D possibly matching TRBD1 (6 bases). V was cut by 1 base and J by 5 bases, with 10 bases left in between. There are 14 residues in the CDR3. Germline values: CDR1 SGHKS, CDR2 YYEKEE (reference sequence).

This chain connects TRBV4-3 to TRBJ1-4, with D possibly being TRBD1 (5 bases). V shed 1 base and J shed 5 bases, with 11 bases lying between them. This CDR3 comprises 15 residues. Germline loops: CDR1 LGHNA, CDR2 YSLEER. CDR3 bases: TGCGCCAGCAGCCAAGGGGGCAGGAGAAATGAAAAACTGTTTTTT. Its protein is CASSQGGRRNEKLFF.

This clonotype is classed as medium-sized. CDR3 coding DNA: TGTGCCAGCAGACTGGGCCCGGGTGGCTACACCTTC. It encodes CASRLGPGGYTF. The chain carries TRBV12-3 or TRBV12-4 and TRBJ1-2, with D hard to call. V was trimmed by 6 bases and J by 7 bases, leaving 12 bases between them. The CDR3 is 12 amino acids.

This clonotype is medium-sized (0.01 to 0.1%) within its sample. The chain combines TRBV4-1 with TRBJ1-4; D remains ambiguous. V lost 4 bases, J lost 3 bases, and 24 bases lay in between. Germline CDR1 reads MGHRA; CDR2 reads YSYEKL. The CDR3 runs 19 residues. Written as DNA, the CDR3 is TGCGCCAGCAGCCGAACTCAATCAATCTTCCGGCGGGCTAATGAAAAACTGTTTTTT. Protein: CASSRTQSIFRRANEKLFF.

This clonotype has just a few counts. This chain connects TRBV6-5 to TRBJ2-7; D is undetermined. Germline-derived CDR1 and CDR2 are MNHEY and SVGAGI. The CDR3 sequence is 12 residues long. CDR3 region: CAVETVSYEQYF. For the CDR3, the DNA is TGTGCGGTGGAAACAGTTTCCTACGAGCAGTACTTC.

This clonotype is deemed medium-sized. The chain carries TRBV29-1 and TRBJ1-2; D gene ambiguous. The germline CDR1 and CDR2 sequences are SQVTM and ANQGSEA. V was cut by 5 bases and J by 8 bases, with 24 bases left in between. There are 15 residues in the CDR3. This CDR3 is CSVRDKERLGMGYTF. CDR3 coding DNA: TGCAGCGTTCGGGATAAAGAGAGGTTAGGAATGGGCTACACCTTC.

This clonotype is deemed medium-sized (0.01 to 0.1%). This rearrangement joins TRBV3-1 to TRBJ2-7, with TRBD2 as a possible D gene (5 bases). V shed 4 bases and J shed 6 bases, with 16 bases lying between them. Germline CDR1 reads LGHDT; CDR2 reads YNNKEL (reference sequence). The CDR3 has 14 residues. The CDR3 here is CASSLQLGDFEQYF. CDR3 nucleotide sequence: TGTGCCAGCAGCCTTCAACTGGGAGATTTCGAGCAGTACTTC.

By sample fraction, this clonotype is medium-sized. J is TRBJ2-7 and V is TRBV15; D is uncertain. V was cut by 2 bases and J by 0 bases, with 11 bases left in between. The germline V gene has CDR1 LNHNV and CDR2 YYDKDF (reference sequence). CDR3 length: 15 residues. The CDR3 reads CATSRSRAVSYEQYV. CDR3 nucleotides: TGTGCCACCAGCAGAAGTAGGGCCGTCTCCTACGAGCAGTACGTC.

Concerning this clonotype: A much larger clone lies one base from this, so it may be a read error. The conserved phenylalanine or tryptophan normally closing the CDR3 is absent here, so this likely arose from a read error. The J gene is TRBJ2-3, the V gene TRBV7-9; D is possibly TRBD1 or TRBD2 (5 bases each). Germline V gene sequence: CDR1 SEHNR, CDR2 FQNEAQ (reference sequence). The CDR3 covers 14 residues. Trimming pared 5 bases from V and 3 bases from J, leaving 12 bases between. The CDR3 DNA reads as TGTGCCAGCAGCACATGGGACGGTACAGATACGCAGTATTCT. As protein: CASSTWDGTDTQYS.

This clonotype was found a few times. V and J are TRBV15 and TRBJ2-5; 7 nucleotides match TRBD2. This CDR3 comprises 18 residues. Germline V CDR1 and CDR2: LNHNV, YYDKDF (reference sequence). Unmatched junction bases numbered 10, after V lost 0 bases and J lost 0 bases. This chain's CDR3 is CATSRDQLNGGYQETQYF. As DNA, the CDR3 is TGTGCCACCAGCAGAGATCAGCTGAACGGGGGGTACCAAGAGACCCAGTACTTC. The complete variable domain, with remaining parts taken from reference TRBV15 and TRBJ2-5, reads DAMVIQNPRYQVTQFGKPVTLSCSQTLNHNVMYWYQQKSSQAPKLLFHYYDKDFNNEADTPDNFQSRRPNTSFCFLDIRSPGLGDTAMYLCATSRDQLNGGYQETQYFGPGTRLLVL.

This clonotype is termed medium-sized. The CDR3 here is CASSLPGTGGFKSGNTIYF. As DNA, the CDR3 is TGCGCCAGCAGCCTCCCCGGGACAGGGGGCTTTAAGTCTGGAAACACCATATATTTT. This rearrangement joins TRBV4-1 to TRBJ1-3; TRBD1 matches at 12 bases. The trim removed 4 bases at V and 1 base at J, leaving 11 bases unmatched. CDR3 length: 19 residues. Germline V gives CDR1 MGHRA, CDR2 YSYEKL.

This clonotype has a handful of counts. This chain connects TRBV15 to TRBJ2-2; 8 positions match TRBD2. The CDR3 is 17 residues long. J gave up 4 bases and V 5 bases, and 12 bases lay outside the gene matches. Germline V lookup: CDR1 LNHNV, CDR2 YYDKDF (reference sequence). This chain's CDR3 is CATSGKTGTRPTGELFF. The CDR3 nucleotides are TGTGCCACCAGCGGAAAAACCGGGACTAGGCCCACCGGGGAGCTGTTTTTT.